The present TCR beta chain was sequenced within a study of blood T cell repertoires in COVID-19. Across the whole study: Both acute and convalescent COVID-19 samples were obtained from the United States, Italy and Spain. T cells, B-cell-depleted T cells, or PBMCs provided the cDNA or gDNA that served as material.

The germline CDR1 and CDR2 sequences are PRHDT and FYEKMQ (reference sequence). The CDR3 runs to 13 residues. V dropped 6 bases and J dropped 3 bases, with 8 bases sitting between them. In the study's own analysis: The authors estimated nucleated cell counts from reference gene primer amplification. Method: immunoSEQ multiplex PCR; TCRdb's copy keeps in-frame clones and lacks some. The DNA was the basis for D and trimming; V, J and clone size are from that table. The sample holds hundreds of thousands of clones, approximately 86% seen once. Sample: peripheral blood. V is TRBV13 and J is TRBJ2-2; D unclear. The clonotype comes from a man in his 70s with acute or convalescent COVID-19. In nucleotides, the CDR3 is TGTGCCAGCAGTATACAGTACACCGGGGAGCTGTTTTTT. This translates into CASSIQYTGELFF. Drawing the rest from reference TRBV13 and TRBJ2-2, the complete variable domain is AAGVIQSPRHLIKEKRETATLKCYPIPRHDTVYWYQQGPGQDPQFLISFYEKMQSDKGSIPDRFSAQQFSDYHSELNMSSLELGDSALYFCASSIQYTGELFFGEGSRLTVL.